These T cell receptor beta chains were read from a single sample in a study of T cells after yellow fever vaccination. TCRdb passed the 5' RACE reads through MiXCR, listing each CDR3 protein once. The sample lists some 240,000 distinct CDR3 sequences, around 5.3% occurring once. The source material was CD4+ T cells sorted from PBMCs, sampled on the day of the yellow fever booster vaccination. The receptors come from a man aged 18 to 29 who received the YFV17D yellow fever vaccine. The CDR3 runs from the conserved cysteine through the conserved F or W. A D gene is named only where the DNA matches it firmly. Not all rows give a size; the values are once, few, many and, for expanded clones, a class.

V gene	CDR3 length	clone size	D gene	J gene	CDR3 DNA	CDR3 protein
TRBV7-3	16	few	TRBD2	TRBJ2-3	TGTGCCAGCAGCTTATTGCGGGGGGGTAACACAGATACGCAGTATTTT	CASSLLRGGNTDTQYF
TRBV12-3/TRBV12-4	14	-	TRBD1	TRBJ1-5	TGTGCCAGCAGTTTATACAGGGGAGATCAGCCCCAGCATTTT	CASSLYRGDQPQHF
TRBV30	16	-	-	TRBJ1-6	TGTGCCTGGAATAGGGGCAGAAGCTCCTATAATTCACCCCTCCACTTT	CAWNRGRSSYNSPLHF
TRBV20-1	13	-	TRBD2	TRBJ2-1	TGCAGTGCACAGAGCGGGGGCTACCATGAGCAGTTCTTC	CSAQSGGYHEQFF
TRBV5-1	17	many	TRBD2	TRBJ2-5	TGCGCCAGCAGCTTGGGTTCCTTCACGGGGGGCCAAGAGACCCAGTACTTC	CASSLGSFTGGQETQYF
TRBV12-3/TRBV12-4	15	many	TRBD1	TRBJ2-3	TGTGCCAGCAGTCGGACAGGTGTATGGACAGATACGCAGTATTTT	CASSRTGVWTDTQYF
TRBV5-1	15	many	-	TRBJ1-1	TGCGCCAGCAGCTTGGTCGGGTCTGGGAACACTGAAGCTTTCTTT	CASSLVGSGNTEAFF
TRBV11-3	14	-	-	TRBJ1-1	TGTGCCAGCAGCTTAGGAGGGGCCTCGGCTGAAGCTTTCTTT	CASSLGGASAEAFF
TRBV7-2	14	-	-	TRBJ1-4	TGTGCCAGCAGCCGTGACACGGGAGGGGAAAAACTGTTTTTT	CASSRDTGGEKLFF
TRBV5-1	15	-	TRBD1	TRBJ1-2	TGCGCCAGCAGCTTGGGGGACGGGACAGAAGATGGCTACACCTTC	CASSLGDGTEDGYTF
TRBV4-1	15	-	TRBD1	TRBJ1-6	TGCGCCAGCAGCCAAGAGGACAGGGCAAATTCACCCCTCCACTTT	CASSQEDRANSPLHF
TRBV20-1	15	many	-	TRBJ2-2	TGCAGTGCTAGACACAGGGTGACGAACACCGGGGAGCTGTTTTTT	CSARHRVTNTGELFF
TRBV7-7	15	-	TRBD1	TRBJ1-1	TGTGCCAGCAGCCCAGGACAGGAAGAGAACACTGAAGCTTTCTTT	CASSPGQEENTEAFF
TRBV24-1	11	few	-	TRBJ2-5	TGTGCCACCAGTGATAAAGAGACCCAGTACTTC	CATSDKETQYF
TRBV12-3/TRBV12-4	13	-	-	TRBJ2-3	TGTGCCAGCCGGGAGCCACCCGCGGATACGCAGTATTTT	CASREPPADTQYF
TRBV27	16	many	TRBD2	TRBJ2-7	TGTGCCAGCAGTTATCTGGCTAGCGGGGGGGAATACGAGCAGTACTTC	CASSYLASGGEYEQYF
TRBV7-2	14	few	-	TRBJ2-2	TGTGCCAGCAGGGGGACGGGGAACACCGGGGAGCTGTTTTTT	CASRGTGNTGELFF
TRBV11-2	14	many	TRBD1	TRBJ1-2	TGTGCCAGCAGCTTAGCACAGGGGCACTATGGCTACACCTTC	CASSLAQGHYGYTF
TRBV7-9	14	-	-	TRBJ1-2	TGTGCCAGCAGCTCTAGCGGCTCTGGCTATGGCTACACCTTC	CASSSSGSGYGYTF
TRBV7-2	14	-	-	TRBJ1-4	TGTGCCAGCAGCTCTGGGGGTCTCCACGAAAAACTGTTTTTT	CASSSGGLHEKLFF